This TCR beta chain was retrieved from a study of T cells in Graves' hyperthyroidism and ophthalmopathy. Study-wide points: Blood samples included most of the expanded thyroid clonotypes exceeding 0.001. Through a model of 13 V-J features, ophthalmopathy was separated from stable hyperthyroidism.

Amplified TCR beta CDR3 regions derived from RNA transcripts. HTBI primers were the set used in a first-round RT-PCR of the TCR CDR3. Each CDR3 protein is one row after TCRdb ran MiXCR on the multiplex PCR reads. The data contain 600,000 to 650,000 distinct CDR3 sequences, 15% to 20% of them singletons. Uncontrolled infection, other autoimmune disease, pregnancy or lactation excluded patients. Thyroid ultrasound and orbital computed tomography, with clinical symptoms and serum thyroxine and TRAb, informed diagnoses. Of note for this clonotype: Its matching antigen is unknown.

In germline, CDR1 is SEHNR, CDR2 FQNEAQ (reference sequence). This CDR3 spans 16 amino acids. Trimming at V came to 5 bases and at J to 5 bases, leaving 6 bases not matched to a gene. The material sequenced was blood. The TCR originated in a woman in her twenties or thirties with Graves' hyperthyroidism. The gene calls are TRBV7-9 and TRBJ2-1; 13 bases fit TRBD2. CDR3 coding DNA: TGTGCCAGCAGCACGGGACTAGCGGGACCCAACAATGAGCAGTTCTTC. This gives the protein CASSTGLAGPNNEQFF. Full variable domain (outside the CDR3, taken from reference TRBV7-9 and TRBJ2-1): DTGVSQNPRHKITKRGQNVTFRCDPISEHNRLYWYRQTLGQGPEFLTYFQNEAQLEKSRLLSDRFSAERPKGSFSTLEIQRTEQGDSAMYLCASSTGLAGPNNEQFFGPGTRLTVL.